This T cell receptor (beta chain) appears in the sequencing data of a study of T cells after yellow fever vaccination. Whole-study findings and limits: The presence of abundant clonotypes contaminating from the bulk population was possible in FACS-sorted repertoires.

The TCR cDNA carried a universal primer site and UMIs from 5'RACE template switching. TCRdb independently ran MiXCR on the 5' RACE reads; one entry per CDR3 protein. The table lists 200,000 to 300,000 distinct CDR3 sequences, over 3% of them singletons. The CDR3 spans 15 residues. The V gene end was trimmed by 5 bases and the J gene end by 4 bases; junction bases not matched to a gene: 10. Germline V gene sequence: CDR1 SGHTA, CDR2 FQGNSA. In this sample, this clonotype turned up a few times. Its antigen remains unknown. This sequence originates from a man aged 18 to 30 who received the YFV17D yellow fever vaccine. The gene calls are TRBV7-2 and TRBJ2-7; 8 bases fit TRBD2. The specimen was PBMCs, collected 15 days after the yellow fever booster vaccination. CDR3 sequence: CASSQAGGRSYEQYF. Written as DNA, the CDR3 is TGTGCCAGCAGCCAGGCGGGGGGACGGTCTTACGAGCAGTACTTC.